The 3 T cell receptor beta chains listed next were all sequenced from one sample in a study of blood T cell repertoires in COVID-19. Here immunoSEQ multiplex PCR was the method, and the copy in TCRdb shows in-frame clones only, minus some. The sample yields 300,000 to 350,000 clones, about nine tenths seen once. The sample consisted of peripheral blood. Every receptor here comes from a man younger than 30 with active or convalescent COVID-19.

The chain has TRBV6-5 and TRBJ2-5, with TRBD2 matching 7 bases. The CDR3 has 13 residues. V shed 8 bases, J shed 0 bases, and the junction held 3 bases outside the gene matches. Germline-derived CDR1 and CDR2 are MNHEY and SVGAGI. The CDR3 sequence: CASGGGHQETQYF. The CDR3 DNA is TGTGCCAGCGGGGGGGGACACCAAGAGACCCAGTACTTC.

A remark on this clone: Other DNA sequences in this sample translate to the same CDR3. The chain links TRBV7-6 to TRBJ2-1; 10 bases are shared with TRBD2. Per germline, CDR1 SGHVS and CDR2 FNYEAQ. The CDR3 is 16 residues long. J was trimmed by 0 bases and V by 5 bases; bases with no gene match: 4. CDR3 region: CASSTSSGSSYNEQFF. For the CDR3, the DNA is TGTGCCAGCAGCACCTCTAGCGGGAGCTCCTACAATGAGCAGTTCTTC. Drawing the rest from reference TRBV7-6 and TRBJ2-1, the complete variable domain is GAGVSQSPRYKVTKRGQDVALRCDPISGHVSLYWYRQALGQGPEFLTYFNYEAQQDKSGLPNDRFSAERPEGSISTLTIQRTEQRDSAMYRCASSTSSGSSYNEQFFGPGTRLTVL.

V and J are TRBV10-3 and TRBJ2-3; 7 bases are a match to TRBD2. Germline CDR1 is ENHRY and CDR2 is SYGVKD. V trimming: 8 bases; J trimming: 4 bases; junction bases outside the gene matches: 3. The CDR3 length is 12 residues. The CDR3 DNA sequence: TGTGCCATCGCGGGAGAATCAGATACGCAGTATTTT. Translated, it gives CAIAGESDTQYF.